This entry lists 9 T cell receptor beta chains sequenced from one sample in a study of blood T cell repertoires in COVID-19. The repertoire was sequenced with immunoSEQ multiplex PCR; TCRdb's copy has only in-frame clones and lacks some. Of approximately 110,000 clones listed, about 85% were seen once; the top ten hold 3% to 3.5%. The material sequenced was peripheral blood. Receptors were obtained from a man in his forties with acute or convalescent COVID-19.

This clone was picked up a small number of times. The chain couples TRBV9 to TRBJ2-7, with D perhaps matching TRBD1 (6 bases). V lost 0 bases and J 5 bases, leaving 12 bases between the germline ends. The CDR3 loop spans 14 amino acids. From germline, CDR1 is SGDLS and CDR2 YYNGEE. The CDR3 nucleotides are TGTGCCAGCAGCGTAGCAGGGGACGTACACGAGCAGTACTTC. Amino acid sequence: CASSVAGDVHEQYF.

This clone was observed a few times. The gene calls are TRBV5-8 and TRBJ1-5, with 8 bases lining up with TRBD1. Unmatched junction bases numbered 3, after V lost 0 bases and J lost 1 base. The CDR3 consists of 16 residues. Germline V lookup: CDR1 SGHTS, CDR2 YDEGEE. DNA of the CDR3: TGTGCCAGCAGCTTGGGGACAGGGAAGAGCAATCAGCCCCAGCATTTT. Translation: CASSLGTGKSNQPQHF.

The rearrangement joins TRBV4-1 to TRBJ2-1; tentative D call: TRBD1 (6 bases). Germline V lookup: CDR1 MGHRA, CDR2 YSYEKL. Trimming removed 1 base from V and 7 bases from J, with 11 bases in between. The CDR3 extends over 14 amino acids. The CDR3: CASSQGQGLNEQFF. CDR3 nucleotide sequence: TGCGCCAGCAGCCAAGGCCAGGGGCTGAATGAGCAGTTCTTC.

The CDR3 sequence: CASSYKTSGVYEQYF. The CDR3 DNA sequence: TGTGCCAGCAGCTACAAGACTAGCGGGGTTTACGAGCAGTACTTC. The gene calls are TRBV3-1 (or the pseudogene TRBV3-2) and TRBJ2-7, with 11 bases that match TRBD2. V was pared by 5 bases and J by 4 bases, with 7 bases of the junction left unmatched. The germline CDR1 and CDR2 sequences are LGHDT and YNNKEL (reference sequence). The length of the CDR3 is 15 residues.

CDR3 sequence reads: CASSMTSGGFGTQYF. In DNA form, the CDR3 reads TGTGCCAGTAGTATGACTAGCGGGGGCTTTGGGACCCAGTACTTC. V and J are TRBV19 and TRBJ2-5; TRBD2 aligns across 12 bases. J was trimmed by 7 bases and V by 3 bases; bases with no gene match: 6. CDR3 length equals 15 residues. Germline values: CDR1 LNHDA, CDR2 SQIVND (reference sequence).

This clone occurred once. The rearrangement joins TRBV12-3 or TRBV12-4 to TRBJ2-7; D is uncertain. The CDR3 extends over 12 amino acids. V gave up 5 bases and J gave up 4 bases, with 9 bases separating them. In DNA, the CDR3 is TGTGCCAGCAGTGAGATAACGTACGAGCAGTACTTC. Translating gives CASSEITYEQYF.

This chain connects TRBV3-1 (or the pseudogene TRBV3-2) to TRBJ1-4; 12 bases agree with TRBD1. Germline trimming cut 1 base from V and 5 bases from J; bases unmatched to any gene: 8. The CDR3 extends over 18 amino acids. Germline assignment: CDR1 LGHDT and CDR2 YNNKEL (reference sequence). This chain's CDR3 is CASSQGPGTGGLNEKLFF. As DNA, the CDR3 is TGTGCCAGCAGCCAAGGTCCCGGGACAGGGGGCTTAAATGAAAAACTGTTTTTT.

The CDR3, as DNA: TGTGCCAGTAGTAACCAACAGGGGATGAACACTGAAGCTTTCTTT. This translates into CASSNQQGMNTEAFF. The J gene is TRBJ1-1, the V gene TRBV19; the match to TRBD1 covers 7 bases. V trimming: 4 bases; J trimming: 0 bases; junction bases outside the gene matches: 5. Germline lookup yields CDR1 LNHDA and CDR2 SQIVND (reference sequence). The CDR3 spans 15 residues.

The chain combines TRBV6-1 with TRBJ2-5; no firm D call. CDR1 is MNHNS and CDR2 is SASEGT in the germline V gene. The CDR3 runs to 15 residues. With 5 bases removed from V and 1 base from J, the gap between germline ends came to 14 bases. The CDR3 region is CASSSGWSGQETQYF. CDR3 coding DNA: TGTGCCAGCAGTTCCGGGTGGTCGGGCCAAGAGACCCAGTACTTC.